The clone carrying this T cell receptor (beta chain) came up many times. This specimen comes from a study of blood T cells in healthy people across ages. Across the whole study: About one barcoded beta molecule was captured per two T cells (by template switching).

Trimming took off 0 bases at V and 0 bases at J, with 11 bases between the two ends. Germline CDR1 is SGDLS and CDR2 is YYNGEE. The CDR3 runs 16 residues. Alongside a J-beta primer mix, a sample-barcoded 5' primer served in a second PCR lasting roughly 7 to 12 cycles. Each cDNA molecule received a tag from a template-switch adaptor that had 12 random nucleotides. Each sample yielded at least 2.5 million CDR3-containing paired-end reads. MiXCR, run by TCRdb on the 5' RACE reads, gives a single entry per CDR3 protein. The data show some 890,000 distinct CDR3 sequences, about 28% seen once. The sample also formed part of further work on T cells of mothers and their children.

The chain links TRBV9 to TRBJ2-3, with D maybe TRBD2 (6 bases). The sequenced sample consisted of blood. This receptor was obtained from a woman aged 40 to 50 in good health. CDR3 amino acids: CASSVELAASTDTQYF. The CDR3 region has the DNA TGTGCCAGCAGCGTAGAACTAGCAGCTAGCACAGATACGCAGTATTTT.